The rows below give T cell receptor beta chains drawn from one sample of a study of shared clonotypes between healthy human individuals. Some clones are missing from TCRdb's copy, which holds only in-frame ones; the method was immunoSEQ multiplex PCR. The sample has 550,000 to 750,000 clones, about 92% seen once; the top ten hold more than 20%. Sequences were obtained from naive CD8+ T cells sorted from blood. The receptors were gathered from a man younger than 40 in good health. CDR3s include the opening cysteine and the closing phenylalanine or tryptophan. Each record gives: V gene, CDR3 protein.

TRBV19,CASFTPGPHNEQFF
TRBV7-9,CASSYKSGTGSYEQYF
TRBV10-2,CASSEGARGTSGKVSGELFF
TRBV6-1,CASSVYTAYEQYF
TRBV7-3,CASSLSPSGNTGELFF
TRBV10-3,CAISASGLIQASYGYTF
TRBV7-9,CASSDRYQETQYF
TRBV5-1,CASSLRPYEQYF
TRBV27,CASTSGGTIYTQYF
TRBV15,CATSTDRGSSYEQYF
TRBV4-3,CASSQVVNRPEQYF
TRBV10-3,CATFGTSRDTQYF
TRBV7-9,CASSPRDRGYEQYF
TRBV27,CASSFDRGLPLLDGYTF
TRBV27,CASSPGQRYQPQHF
TRBV7-2,CASRWASGSTDTQYF
TRBV29-1,CSVPGPGGTGELFF
TRBV28,CASALLGSYEQYF
TRBV9,CASSVDGNEKLFF
TRBV7-9,CASSLLSGRADTGELFF
TRBV6-5,CASKANGGTTDTQYF
TRBV9,CASSVFGSTDTQYF
TRBV29-1,CSVEGTPGQGAETQYF
TRBV28,CASSTVTRGRYEQYF
TRBV6-1,CASSEGVLSGELFF
TRBV9,CASSVVGYRGSTDTQYF